The sequence of this TCR beta chain was determined in a study of blood T cell repertoires in COVID-19. Germline values: CDR1 SGHTA, CDR2 FQGTGA. Germline trimming cut 4 bases from V and 0 bases from J; bases unmatched to any gene: 13. The CDR3 spans 18 residues. The data were produced by immunoSEQ multiplex PCR, yet TCRdb's version contains in-frame clones alone and is incomplete. This sample carries about 260,000 clones, over 75% of them seen once, and the ten largest clones take 10% to 15%. The receptor was derived from a human donor in a cohort sampled during active COVID-19. The chain carries TRBV7-3 and TRBJ2-3; 7 positions agree with TRBD2. Sequenced input: peripheral blood. The CDR3 DNA follows: TGTGCCAGCAGCTCCCGCCCACGGAGCGGGGTTAGCACAGATACGCAGTATTTT. It is translated as CASSSRPRSGVSTDTQYF. The whole variable domain, remainder taken from reference TRBV7-3 and TRBJ2-3, is GAGVSQTPSNKVTEKGKYVELRCDPISGHTALYWYRQSLGQGPEFLIYFQGTGAADDSGLPNDRFFAVRPEGSVSTLKIQRTERGDSAVYLCASSSRPRSGVSTDTQYFGPGTRLTVL.